Below, 9 T cell receptor beta chains from the same sample are listed, as sequenced in a study of OX40 agonist ivuxolimab in advanced cancers. Clones were sequenced by immunoSEQ multiplex PCR, and TCRdb holds only the in-frame ones, with some missing. Among 89,000 or so clones, around 88% were seen once, and the ten largest hold about 0.8%. This material consisted of CD4+ or CD8+ T cells sorted from blood, taken in a trial of the OX40 agonist ivuxolimab. These receptors originate from an adult with an advanced solid tumor such as melanoma, head and neck, liver or kidney cancer.

The chain combines TRBV10-3 with TRBJ2-3; 7 positions match TRBD2. With V trimmed by 3 bases and J by 1 base, 4 bases remained unmatched. Germline CDR1 reads ENHRY; CDR2 reads SYGVKD. This CDR3 is built from 15 residues. CDR3 DNA sequence: TGTGCCATCAGTGATGCGGGGGTAGGCACAGATACGCAGTATTTT. This gives the protein CAISDAGVGTDTQYF.

The count of this clone is one. V is TRBV19 and J is TRBJ2-7; D might be TRBD1 (6 bases). V was clipped by 5 bases and J by 7 bases, with 15 bases between them. The V gene's germline CDR1 is LNHDA and CDR2 SQIVND (reference sequence). This CDR3 has 13 amino acids. CDR3 DNA: TGTGCCAGTAGTCGCACAGGGTTCGGTGAGCAGTACTTC. As protein: CASSRTGFGEQYF.

V gene TRBV7-2 combines with J gene TRBJ2-5; 8 nucleotides agree with TRBD2. Germline V gene sequence: CDR1 SGHTA, CDR2 FQGNSA. The J segment lost 4 bases and the V segment lost 1 base, leaving 2 bases of the junction unmatched. The CDR3 runs 14 residues. The CDR3 nucleotides are TGTGCCAGCAGCTTAGGAGCGGGAGTAGAGACCCAGTACTTC. It encodes CASSLGAGVETQYF.

The V and J genes are TRBV4-3 and TRBJ2-2; D is ambiguous. The CDR3 consists of 13 residues. CDR1 is LGHNA, CDR2 YSLEER, per germline. Between the trimmed V and J ends, which lost 6 bases and 3 bases, there was a span of 8 bases. CDR3 sequence reads: CASRRGYTGELFF. CDR3 bases: TGCGCCAGCAGACGTGGGTACACCGGGGAGCTGTTTTTT.

This clone has only a few counts. The chain combines TRBV7-8 with TRBJ2-2; no reliable D call. Trimming cost V 2 bases and J 4 bases, with 8 bases left between them. The CDR3 contains 14 residues. CDR1 is SGHVS and CDR2 is FQNEAQ in the germline V gene. CDR3 region: CASSLIRGTGELFF. The CDR3, as DNA: TGTGCCAGCAGCTTAATCAGAGGCACCGGGGAGCTGTTTTTT.

The gene calls are TRBV30 and TRBJ2-5; D perhaps matches TRBD1 (5 bases). Trimming removed 2 bases at V and 2 bases at J, with 6 bases between. The CDR3 has 12 residues. Per the germline V gene, CDR1 is GTSNPN and CDR2 is SVGIG (reference sequence). DNA for the CDR3: TGTGCCTGGAGTTCAGGGCAAGAGACCCAGTACTTC. Protein: CAWSSGQETQYF.

This clone was recorded only once. The gene calls are TRBV10-3 and TRBJ2-6; no firm D call. The CDR3 has 16 residues. V was shortened by 8 bases and J by 0 bases, with 14 bases between the two germline ends. CDR1 is ENHRY and CDR2 is SYGVKD in the germline V gene. The CDR3: CAIPASLGSGANVLTF. DNA for the CDR3: TGTGCCATCCCCGCGAGCCTTGGCTCTGGGGCCAACGTCCTGACTTTC.

V usage is TRBV2 and J usage is TRBJ2-7; 7 bases agree with TRBD2. V was pared by 7 bases and J by 3 bases, with 6 bases of the junction left unmatched. Per germline, CDR1 SNHLY and CDR2 FYNNEI. This CDR3 is 13 amino acids long. The CDR3 reads CASTPSGGYEQYF. The CDR3 DNA reads TGTGCCAGCACTCCGTCGGGGGGCTACGAGCAGTACTTC.

This clone was counted once. This chain connects TRBV7-2 to TRBJ2-3; 8 bases line up with TRBD2. Germline assignment: CDR1 SGHTA and CDR2 FQGNSA. V was pared by 5 bases and J by 2 bases, with 12 bases of the junction left unmatched. This CDR3 is built from 17 residues. The CDR3 loop reads CASSPYSVAGYTDTQYF. For the CDR3, the DNA is TGTGCCAGCAGCCCTTACTCAGTAGCGGGATACACAGATACGCAGTATTTT.